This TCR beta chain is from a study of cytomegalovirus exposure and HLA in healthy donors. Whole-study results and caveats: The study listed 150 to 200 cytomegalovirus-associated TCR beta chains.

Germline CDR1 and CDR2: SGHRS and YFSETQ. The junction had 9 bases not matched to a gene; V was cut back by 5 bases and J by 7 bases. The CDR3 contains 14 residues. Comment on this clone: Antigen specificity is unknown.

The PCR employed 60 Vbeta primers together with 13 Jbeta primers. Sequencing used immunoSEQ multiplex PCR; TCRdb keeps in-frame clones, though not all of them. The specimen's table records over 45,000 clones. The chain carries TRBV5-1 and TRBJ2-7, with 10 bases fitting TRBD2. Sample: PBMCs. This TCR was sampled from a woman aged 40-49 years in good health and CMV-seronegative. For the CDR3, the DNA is TGCGCCAGCAGGGACCCTAGCGGGGGACCTGAGCAGTACTTC. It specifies CASRDPSGGPEQYF.